This TCR beta chain was retrieved from a study of blood T cell repertoires in COVID-19. Trimming left V 3 bases short and J 6 bases short, with 12 bases between. Germline CDR1 SGHTA, CDR2 FQGTGA. This CDR3 spans 15 amino acids. Sequencing used immunoSEQ multiplex PCR; TCRdb keeps in-frame clones, though not all of them. The data show hundreds of thousands of clones, with about 90% seen just once and 0.87% held by the top ten. Sample: PBMCs or T cells enriched from blood (not recorded which). The TCR was taken from a man between 45 and 60 years old who had been exposed to COVID-19. J is TRBJ1-6 and V is TRBV7-3; D perhaps matches TRBD1 (6 bases). The chain's CDR3 is CASSFPQTGNSPLHF. CDR3 sequence (DNA): TGTGCCAGCAGCTTCCCCCAGACAGGTAATTCACCCCTCCACTTT. Using reference TRBV7-3 and TRBJ1-6 for the parts outside the CDR3, the full variable domain is GAGVSQTPSNKVTEKGKYVELRCDPISGHTALYWYRQSLGQGPEFLIYFQGTGAADDSGLPNDRFFAVRPEGSVSTLKIQRTERGDSAVYLCASSFPQTGNSPLHFGNGTRLTVT.